This entry is about one TCR beta chain. Only a few counts were recorded for this clonotype. Its cognate antigen has yet to be identified. No clone much larger than this one lies a single base away; base qualities are absent. The record originates from a study of T-cell memory formation after mild COVID-19 (dated by TCRdb to the early 2020s). About the full investigation: TCR sequence clusters from the two donors were found to be largely donor specific. In two donors, T-cell clones that expanded and contracted after mild COVID-19 were tracked by sequencing TCRalpha and TCRbeta repertoires over time. Two young, previously healthy adult volunteers made up the cohort, one male and one female. Paper-wide results and their limitations: The study included only a couple of mild cases, and larger cohorts that include severe cases with pre-infection samples were judged to be necessary. Contracting CD4+ clones turned up mainly in the CM and EM memory subsets, whereas EMRA was where CD8+ clones were enriched. Whether the second-wave clones peaking on day 37 were SARS-CoV-2 specific was not confirmed. The detection of some responding clones in pre-infection memory suggests that pre-existing cross-reactive memory T cells joined the SARS-CoV-2 response. From day 15 to 85, contracting clones showed balanced CD4/CD8 phenotypes, whereas a second wave of clones that expanded from day 15 to 37 leaned towards CD4+.

The instrument was an Illumina NovaSeq 6000. cDNA libraries for TCRalpha and TCRbeta were prepared by 5'RACE using constant-segment primers, with sample barcodes and unique molecular identifiers added. RNA was extracted from every sample with Trizol reagent. The libraries were amplified in two PCR steps, and the second step added a second sample barcode and Illumina TruSeq adapters. Sequencing of libraries was performed on an Illumina NovaSeq with 2 x 150 bp paired-end reads. The source study handled its data this way. Demultiplexing of reads and collapsing into UMI-guided consensus sequences were performed with migec v1.2.7. Using mixcr v2.1.11, the UMI consensuses were aligned to TRA and TRB V and J templates and assembled into clonotypes. Expanded or contracted clonotypes were those called significant by both edgeR and NoisET, with noise models trained on biological replicates. For edgeR calls, a false discovery rate-adjusted p below 0.01 and a log2 fold-change threshold of 1 were applied. As an exploratory analysis of dynamics, max-normalized trajectories of the 1000 most abundant clonotypes were examined by PCA with hierarchical clustering. Separately sequenced CD4+ and CD8+ repertoires were used to assign a CD4 or CD8 phenotype to each responding clone. TCRdb reprocessed the public reads (quality trimming at Q25 with fastp, clone calling with MiXCR) and kept in-frame beta chains. Merged by CDR3 protein, the rows form single entries marked with the most common genes and DNA. Here the V and J calls rest on TCRdb's processing, not on the authors' analysis. This sample comprises about 130,000 distinct CDR3 sequences, approximately 15% of them detected only once. The top ten clonotypes cover around 4.8% of the sample.

Ficoll-Paque density gradient centrifugation was the method used to isolate PBMCs. Sequenced input: PBMCs or a T cell subset sorted from them (not recorded which). This TCR was recovered from a man aged 18 to 35 who had mild COVID-19 (a few samples of this study predate the infection). The sample titles of this study are shuffled in the database, so cell type and time point are left out; the donor was told from shared clones.

CDR3 reads: CASSPGVSGGFTDTQYF. The bases are TGTGCCAGCAGTCCGGGTGTTAGCGGGGGTTTCACAGATACGCAGTATTTT. The chain couples TRBV6-6 to TRBJ2-3, with 9 central nucleotides matching TRBD2. At the junction V is shortened by 5 bases and J by 2 bases; bases outside the gene matches: 11. The germline V gene (reference sequence) sets CDR1 to MNHNY and CDR2 to SVGAGI. The CDR3 numbers 17 residues from cysteine through phenylalanine. Only CDR3 DNA remains: 51 bases, in frame from the first base.